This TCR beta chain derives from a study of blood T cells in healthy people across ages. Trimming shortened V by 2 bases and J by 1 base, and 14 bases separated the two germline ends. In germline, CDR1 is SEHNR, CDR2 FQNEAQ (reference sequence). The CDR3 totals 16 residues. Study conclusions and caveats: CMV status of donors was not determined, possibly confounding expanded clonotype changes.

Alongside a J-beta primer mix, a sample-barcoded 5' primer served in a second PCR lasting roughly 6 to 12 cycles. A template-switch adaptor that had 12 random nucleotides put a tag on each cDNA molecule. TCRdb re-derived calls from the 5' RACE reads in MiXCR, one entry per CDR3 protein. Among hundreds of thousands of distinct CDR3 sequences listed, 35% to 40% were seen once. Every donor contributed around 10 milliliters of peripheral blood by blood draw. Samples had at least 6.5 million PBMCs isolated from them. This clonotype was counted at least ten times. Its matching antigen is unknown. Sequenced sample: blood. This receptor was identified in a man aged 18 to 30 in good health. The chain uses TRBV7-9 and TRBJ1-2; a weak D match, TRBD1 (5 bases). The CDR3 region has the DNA TGTGCCAGCAGCTTAAGGATACAGGAGCTTAACTATGGCTACACCTTC. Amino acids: CASSLRIQELNYGYTF. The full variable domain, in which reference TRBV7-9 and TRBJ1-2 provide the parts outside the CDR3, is DTGVSQNPRHKITKRGQNVTFRCDPISEHNRLYWYRQTLGQGPEFLTYFQNEAQLEKSRLLSDRFSAERPKGSFSTLEIQRTEQGDSAMYLCASSLRIQELNYGYTFGSGTRLTVV.